These 16 T cell receptor beta chains originate from one sample sequenced in a study of low-dose radiotherapy and immunotherapy resistance in tumors (dated by TCRdb to between 2020 and 2023). The meaning of the sample's time point label: before trial treatment. The listed sequencing device is Illumina HiSeq 2500. First-strand cDNA was synthesized with Superscript III and a set of TRAV- and TRBV-specific primers, covering both TCRalpha and TCRbeta chains. TCRs were amplified for about 22 PCR cycles with Phusion, using a constant-region primer paired with the adapter attached to the V primers. TCRdb handled the public reads itself, with Q25 trimming in fastp and clone calling in MiXCR, and kept productive beta chains. When rows share a CDR3 protein, they turn into one entry using the most common DNA and genes. The sample has around 90,000 distinct CDR3 sequences on record, around 18% of them singletons. The ten largest clones take up 5% to 7% of the sample.

The sequences come from PBMCs, collected before treatment. The receptors originated from a male donor with prostate cancer.

This clonotype counts as medium-sized. In DNA form, the CDR3 reads TGTGCCAGCAGGCCCGGACAGGTCAATGGCTACACCTTC. Translated, it gives CASRPGQVNGYTF. The V gene is TRBV28, the J gene TRBJ1-2, with TRBD1 matching 7 bases. Germline values: CDR1 MDHEN, CDR2 SYDVKM. V dropped 6 bases and J dropped 6; count of bases not matched to a gene: 7. This CDR3 region has 13 residues.

At least ten counts were recorded for this clonotype. V gene TRBV3-1 combines with J gene TRBJ2-2; D is possibly TRBD2 (6 bases). The V end was cut by 6 bases, the J end by 0 bases, with 11 bases between. This CDR3 comprises 15 residues. CDR1 is LGHDT, CDR2 YNNKEL, per germline (reference sequence). CDR3 DNA: TGTGCCAGCAGAACTAGCCCTTCGAACACCGGGGAGCTGTTTTTT. Its protein is CASRTSPSNTGELFF.

This clonotype has at least ten counts. V and J are TRBV5-1 and TRBJ2-1; no firm D call. Deletions cut 2 bases from V and 6 bases from J, with 9 bases between. This CDR3 has 13 amino acids. CDR1 is SGHRS and CDR2 is YFSETQ in the germline V gene. CDR3 in DNA: TGCGCCAGCAGCTTAGGACGGCTCAATGAGCAGTTCTTC. It yields the protein CASSLGRLNEQFF.

This clonotype has ten or more counts. The genes are TRBV5-5 and TRBJ2-7; a possible D gene is TRBD2 (6 bases). Germline V gives CDR1 SGHKS, CDR2 YYEKEE (reference sequence). The CDR3 sequence is 14 residues long. V lost 1 base, J lost 3 bases, and 11 bases lay in between. In DNA, the CDR3 is TGTGCCAGCAGCTTGTCCCCCGGGGGCTACGAGCAGTACTTC. Translation gives CASSLSPGGYEQYF.

This clonotype has a count of ten or more. J is TRBJ2-4 and V is TRBV5-1; D is unresolved. This CDR3 has 13 residues. The V end was cut by 3 bases, the J end by 6 bases, with 10 bases between. Per germline, CDR1 SGHRS and CDR2 YFSETQ. This CDR3 reads CASSSDVRNIQYF. DNA for the CDR3: TGCGCCAGCAGCTCTGATGTTCGAAACATTCAGTACTTC.

This clonotype was seen repeatedly, ten times or more. The chain links TRBV5-1 to TRBJ2-3; 7 bases agree with TRBD1. Germline loops: CDR1 SGHRS, CDR2 YFSETQ. The CDR3 spans 18 residues. V trimming: 4 bases; J trimming: 1 base; junction bases outside the gene matches: 15. CDR3 in amino acids: CASSATGTAMGGTDTQYF. The CDR3 DNA reads TGCGCCAGCAGCGCAACCGGGACAGCGATGGGTGGCACAGATACGCAGTATTTT.

This clonotype was observed at least ten times. The chain joins TRBV30 to TRBJ2-7; TRBD2 matches at 10 bases. Germline lookup yields CDR1 GTSNPN and CDR2 SVGIG (reference sequence). The CDR3 runs to 15 residues. V was pared by 0 bases and J by 4 bases, with 6 bases of the junction left unmatched. This chain's CDR3 is CAWSVQLAGSYEQYF. The CDR3 bases are TGTGCCTGGAGTGTACAACTAGCGGGGAGTTACGAGCAGTACTTC.

This clonotype has only a few counts. The V and J genes are TRBV5-1 and TRBJ2-1; TRBD1 matches at 8 bases. V lost 5 bases to trimming and J lost 6 bases; unmatched junction nucleotides: 4. Germline lookup yields CDR1 SGHRS and CDR2 YFSETQ. CDR3 size: 13 residues. CDR3 in DNA: TGCGCCAGCAGGCGTACAGGGGGCAATGAGCAGTTCTTC. Residues: CASRRTGGNEQFF.

The rearrangement uses TRBV11-2 and TRBJ1-1; the match to TRBD1 covers 8 bases. Per the germline V gene, CDR1 is SGHAT and CDR2 is FQNNGV. Trimming cost V 1 base and J 4 bases; bases outside gene matches: 2. There are 14 residues in the CDR3. This CDR3 reads CASSLVGTGTEAFF. CDR3 nucleotide sequence: TGTGCCAGCAGCTTAGTCGGGACAGGCACTGAAGCTTTCTTT. The entire variable domain, with the rest obtained from reference TRBV11-2 and TRBJ1-1, is as follows: EAGVAQSPRYKIIEKRQSVAFWCNPISGHATLYWYQQILGQGPKLLIQFQNNGVVDDSQLPKDRFSAERLKGVDSTLKIQPAKLEDSAVYLCASSLVGTGTEAFFGQGTRLTVV.

This clonotype was observed many times. The CDR3 sequence: CARKDTGTSVFMNTGELFF. In DNA, the CDR3 is TGCGCCAGAAAAGACACCGGGACTAGCGTCTTTATGAACACCGGGGAGCTGTTTTTT. The gene calls are TRBV5-1 and TRBJ2-2, with 10 bases aligning to TRBD2. V was clipped by 8 bases and J by 1 base; unmatched bases: 17. This CDR3 is 19 amino acids long. Germline V CDR1 and CDR2: SGHRS, YFSETQ. Full variable domain (missing parts from reference TRBV5-1 and TRBJ2-2): KAGVTQTPRYLIKTRGQQVTLSCSPISGHRSVSWYQQTPGQGLQFLFEYFSETQRNKGNFPGRFSGRQFSNSRSEMNVSTLELGDSALYLCARKDTGTSVFMNTGELFFGEGSRLTVL.

Comment on this clonotype: With a far larger clone one base away, a read error is the likely cause. V is TRBV6-8 and J is TRBJ1-5; D uncertain. The CDR3 runs to 15 residues. Germline-derived CDR1 and CDR2 are MNHGY and SAAAGT. This CDR3 is CARSPRRRVLDSQHF. The DNA of the CDR3 is TGTGCCCGCAGTCCACGCCGGAGGGTCTTAGATTCCCAGCATTTT.

In its sample, this clonotype was seen many times. The rearrangement links TRBV7-3 to TRBJ2-3; a weak D match, TRBD2 (6 bases). The germline V gene encodes CDR1 SGHTA and CDR2 FQGTGA. With 5 bases removed from V and 1 base from J, the gap between germline ends came to 16 bases. The length of the CDR3 is 16 residues. In DNA form, the CDR3 reads TGTGCCAGCAGCCCGCGGGGTGGGGCGGGCACAGATACGCAGTATTTT. Its translation is CASSPRGGAGTDTQYF.

This clonotype was seen more than once but under ten times. This chain joins TRBV7-9 and TRBJ2-7; D is uncertain. The germline V gene has CDR1 SEHNR and CDR2 FQNEAQ (reference sequence). The CDR3 is made up of 14 amino acids. V shed 8 bases and J shed 6 bases, with 20 bases lying between them. DNA for the CDR3: TGTGCCAGCGCGGCTGCGCCGGACGACACCGAGCAGTACTTC. Its protein product is CASAAAPDDTEQYF.

This clonotype came up many times. The genes are TRBV6-2 or TRBV6-3 and TRBJ2-7; TRBD2 matches 8 bases. The CDR3 is 16 amino acids. Looked up from germline, CDR1 is MNHEY and CDR2 is SVGEGT. The trim removed 5 bases at V and 6 bases at J, leaving 15 bases unmatched. The CDR3 DNA reads TGTGCCAGCAGTGACGGCTCCGGGACTAGAGCGCCCGAGCAGTACTTC. The encoded protein is CASSDGSGTRAPEQYF.

The chain joins TRBV19 to TRBJ2-3, with D maybe TRBD1 (5 bases). The CDR3 contains 15 residues. V lost 3 bases, J lost 5 bases, and 15 bases lay in between. CDR1 and CDR2 from the germline V gene are LNHDA and SQIVND (reference sequence). The CDR3 spells CASSMSAGLVDTQYF. In DNA, the CDR3 is TGTGCCAGTAGTATGTCGGCAGGGTTGGTAGATACGCAGTATTTT.

Many counts were recorded for this clonotype. This rearrangement joins TRBV2 to TRBJ2-3; D gene ambiguous. The germline V gene encodes CDR1 SNHLY and CDR2 FYNNEI. Trimming pared 6 bases from V and 2 bases from J, leaving 3 bases between. This CDR3 contains 11 residues. The CDR3: CASSYTDTQYF. The CDR3, as DNA: TGTGCCAGCAGCTACACAGATACGCAGTATTTT.